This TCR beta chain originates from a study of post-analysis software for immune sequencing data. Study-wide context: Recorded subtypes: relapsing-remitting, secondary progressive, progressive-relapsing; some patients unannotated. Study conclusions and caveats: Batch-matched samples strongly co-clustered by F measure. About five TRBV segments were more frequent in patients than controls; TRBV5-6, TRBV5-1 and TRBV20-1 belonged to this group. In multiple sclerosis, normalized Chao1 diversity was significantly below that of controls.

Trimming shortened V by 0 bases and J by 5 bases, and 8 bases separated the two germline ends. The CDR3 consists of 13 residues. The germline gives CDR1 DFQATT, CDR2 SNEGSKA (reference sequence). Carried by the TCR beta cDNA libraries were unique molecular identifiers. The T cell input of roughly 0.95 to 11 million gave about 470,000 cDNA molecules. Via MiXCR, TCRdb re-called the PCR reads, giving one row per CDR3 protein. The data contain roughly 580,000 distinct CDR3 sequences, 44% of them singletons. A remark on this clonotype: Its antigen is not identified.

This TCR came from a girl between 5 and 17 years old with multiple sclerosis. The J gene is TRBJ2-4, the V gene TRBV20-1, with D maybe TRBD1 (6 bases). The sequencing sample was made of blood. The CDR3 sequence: CSAREQGENIQYF. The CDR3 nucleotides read TGCAGTGCTAGAGAACAGGGTGAAAACATTCAGTACTTC.